A single sample gave rise to the 20 T cell receptor beta chains below, sequenced in a study of molecular identifiers for immune sequencing clone quantification. In TCRdb, the PCR reads were re-called with MiXCR into one record per CDR3 protein. The data contain some 320,000 distinct CDR3 sequences, 20% to 25% of them seen just once; the ten biggest clones take up roughly 0.8%. The sequencing input was naive CD8+ T cells from blood, with Jurkat cell RNA spiked in. Sample subset: FACS-sorted CD8+CD4-CCR7+CD45RA+ naive T cells. The receptors were sampled from a human donor in good health. Some libraries in this study had Jurkat cell RNA spiked in.

About this clonotype itself: The junction and the germline gene differ at one end; a read error may be behind it. The chain is built from TRBV4-3 and TRBJ2-7; 12 nucleotides match TRBD2. The CDR3 has 15 amino acids. Germline-derived CDR1 and CDR2 are LGHNA and YSLEER. Written as DNA, the CDR3 is TGCGCCAGCAGCCCCGGACTAGCGGGGCTCTACGAGCGGTACTTT. It yields the protein CASSPGLAGLYERYF.

Details on this clonotype: A much larger clone lies one base from this, so it may be a read error. Here the CDR3 omits its conserved ending phenylalanine or tryptophan, so a read error is the likely source. The chain has TRBV29-1 and TRBJ1-2; 9 nucleotides line up with TRBD1. Germline trimming cut 6 bases from V and 4 bases from J; bases unmatched to any gene: 3. The CDR3 length is 12 residues. The germline CDR1 and CDR2 sequences are SQVTM and ANQGSEA. CDR3 sequence: CSVTGGSYGYTL. The CDR3 coding sequence is TGCAGCGTGACAGGGGGTTCCTATGGCTACACCCTC.

There are many counts of this clonotype. The junction does not match germline at one end; this may be a read error. The rearrangement uses TRBV2 and TRBJ1-6; D uncertain. The CDR3 loop spans 14 amino acids. In germline, CDR1 is SNHLY, CDR2 FYNNEI. CDR3 loop: CASREGPTNSPLHF. In nucleotides, the CDR3 is TGTGCCAGCAGGGAAGGACCGACTAATTCACCCCTCCACTTT.

In its sample, this clonotype was seen many times. The V call is TRBV4-3, the J call TRBJ2-1; TRBD1 agrees at 9 bases. V lost 0 bases, J lost 3 bases, and 0 bases stayed unmatched. This CDR3 comprises 15 residues. Germline V gene sequence: CDR1 LGHNA, CDR2 YSLEER. The CDR3 nucleotides read TGCGCCAGCAGCCAAGAGGGACAGGGCTACAATGAGCAGTTCTTC. This gives the protein CASSQEGQGYNEQFF.

Many counts were recorded for this clonotype. The CDR3 here is CASSLLRGTSYNEQFF. The CDR3 nucleotides are TGTGCCAGCAGCTTGTTGCGGGGAACCTCCTACAATGAGCAGTTCTTC. V and J are TRBV5-6 and TRBJ2-1; perhaps TRBD2 as D (6 bases). Germline V gives CDR1 SGHDT, CDR2 YYEEEE. V lost 1 base and J 0 bases, leaving 11 bases between the germline ends. This CDR3 region has 16 residues. Drawing the rest from reference TRBV5-6 and TRBJ2-1, the complete variable domain is DAGVTQSPTHLIKTRGQQVTLRCSPKSGHDTVSWYQQALGQGPQFIFQYYEEEERQRGNFPDRFSGHQFPNYSSELNVNALLLGDSALYLCASSLLRGTSYNEQFFGPGTRLTVL.

As for this clonotype: A much bigger clone sits one base away, suggesting this may be a read error. This chain uses TRBV7-9 with TRBJ1-4; D unclear. The CDR3 extends over 14 amino acids. Trimming cost V 2 bases and J 8 bases, with 12 bases left between them. The germline CDR1 and CDR2 sequences are SEHNR and FQNEAQ (reference sequence). CDR3 bases: TGTGCCAGCAGCTTAACCCGCTCCGGGGAAAAACTGTTTTTT. Residues: CASSLTRSGEKLFF.

With respect to this clonotype: It may be a read error: a sequence one base away is much more abundant. The chain links TRBV28 to TRBJ1-2; 9 bases are shared with TRBD1. Germline V gene sequence: CDR1 MDHEN, CDR2 SYDVKM. This CDR3 region has 16 residues. The CDR3 reads CASRLTRGQGNYGYAF. The CDR3, as DNA: TGTGCCAGCAGACTGACGAGGGGACAGGGAAACTATGGCTACGCCTTC.

This chain uses TRBV30 with TRBJ2-1, with no clear D. Trimming cost V 1 base and J 7 bases, with 5 bases left between them. CDR1 is GTSNPN and CDR2 is SVGIG in the germline V gene (reference sequence). This CDR3 comprises 11 residues. This CDR3 is CAWSGENEQFF. In DNA, the CDR3 is TGTGCCTGGAGTGGTGAGAATGAGCAGTTCTTC.

This clonotype was counted only a few times. V and J are TRBV11-2 and TRBJ2-7, with D unresolved. This CDR3 spans 12 amino acids. The ends were cut back, 1 base at V and 6 bases at J, with 7 bases in the middle. The germline V gene has CDR1 SGHAT and CDR2 FQNNGV. DNA for the CDR3: TGTGCCAGCAGCTTAGGTGTTGTCGAGCAGTACTTC. It codes for CASSLGVVEQYF.

This clonotype appeared many times. V usage is TRBV6-2 or TRBV6-3 and J usage is TRBJ2-3, with 8 bases lining up with TRBD2. Germline CDR1 MNHEY, CDR2 SVGEGT. The length of the CDR3 is 15 residues. V lost 2 bases, J lost 1 base, and 2 bases stayed unmatched. In DNA form, the CDR3 reads TGTGCCAGCAGTTACGCGGGGGGCCGCACAGATACGCAGTATTTT. This encodes CASSYAGGRTDTQYF.

Turning to this clonotype: A much larger clonotype is one base distant, so this may be a read error. The genes are TRBV7-9 and TRBJ2-1; 9 bases are shared with TRBD2. From germline, CDR1 is SEHNR and CDR2 FQNEAQ (reference sequence). CDR3 length: 16 residues. Here the CDR3 DNA reads TGTGCCAGCAGTTCACAGAGCGGGAGGACCTACGATGAGCAGTTCTTC. Its translation is CASSSQSGRTYDEQFF.

The chain couples TRBV20-1 to TRBJ2-7; tentatively, D is TRBD1 (6 bases). V lost 3 bases to trimming and J lost 0 bases, with 15 bases between them. CDR1 is DFQATT and CDR2 is SNEGSKA in the germline V gene (reference sequence). The CDR3 length is 15 residues. CDR3 amino acids: CSARTEGTSSYEQYV. In DNA, the CDR3 is TGCAGTGCTAGGACCGAGGGGACAAGCTCCTACGAGCAGTACGTC.

This clonotype was counted many times. This rearrangement joins TRBV13 to TRBJ2-7, with D tentatively TRBD1 (5 bases). Trimming pared 4 bases from V and 6 bases from J, leaving 22 bases between. Germline values: CDR1 PRHDT, CDR2 FYEKMQ (reference sequence). The CDR3 is 16 residues long. CDR3 nucleotide sequence: TGTGCCAGCAGCTCCCTAGATGAAGGGGCCCTTGCCGAGCAGTACTTC. It is translated as CASSSLDEGALAEQYF.

This clonotype was seen at least ten times. This sequence joins TRBV24-1 and TRBJ2-1, with D possibly being TRBD2 (5 bases). Per germline, CDR1 KGHDR and CDR2 SFDVKD. The CDR3 spans 16 residues. Trimming shortened V by 1 base and J by 7 bases, and 16 bases separated the two germline ends. As DNA, the CDR3 is TGTGCCACCAGTGATTTAGAGGGAAGGTCTCGGAATGAGCAGTTCTTC. Its translation: CATSDLEGRSRNEQFF.

On this clonotype: A read error may explain this, as a much larger clone is one base away. The V call is TRBV24-1, the J call TRBJ2-3; no clear D gene. Germline CDR1 and CDR2: KGHDR and SFDVKD. V shed 5 bases and J shed 0 bases, with 14 bases lying between them. The CDR3 spans 16 residues. The CDR3 region is CATSGHDPDSTDTQYF. In DNA form, the CDR3 reads TGTGCCACCAGTGGCCACGACCCGGACAGCACAGATACGCAGTATTTT.

This clonotype was seen repeatedly, ten times or more. The rearrangement joins TRBV6-2 or TRBV6-3 to TRBJ1-5; tentatively, D is TRBD1 (5 bases). The CDR3 loop spans 13 amino acids. CDR1 is MNHEY and CDR2 is SVGEGT in the germline V gene. Trimming took off 2 bases at V and 3 bases at J, with 5 bases between the two ends. In DNA form, the CDR3 reads TGTGCCAGCAGTTACGGGACCAATCAGCCCCAGCATTTT. Encoded protein: CASSYGTNQPQHF.

This clonotype was detected many times. The chain has TRBV19 and TRBJ2-7; a weak D match, TRBD1 (6 bases). Germline-derived CDR1 and CDR2 are LNHDA and SQIVND (reference sequence). Trimming shortened V by 6 bases and J by 2 bases, and 17 bases separated the two germline ends. CDR3 size: 15 residues. CDR3 amino acids: CASRSQTGGTYEQYF. In DNA, the CDR3 is TGTGCCAGTAGGTCACAGACAGGTGGAACCTACGAGCAGTACTTC.

This sequence joins TRBV13 and TRBJ2-7; D is uncertain. The CDR3 runs 13 residues. Germline CDR1 reads PRHDT; CDR2 reads FYEKMQ (reference sequence). V lost 5 bases and J 4 bases, leaving 12 bases between the germline ends. As DNA, the CDR3 is TGTGCCAGCAGCCAACAGCCATTTTACGAGCAGTACTTC. This codes for CASSQQPFYEQYF.

This clonotype has at least ten counts. V and J are TRBV7-9 and TRBJ1-1; possible D gene TRBD1, 6 bases. The CDR3 spans 13 residues. Germline assignment: CDR1 SEHNR and CDR2 FQNEAQ (reference sequence). The V end lost 4 bases, the J end lost 3 bases, and 9 bases lay between the germline ends. The CDR3 sequence is CASSSPGDTEAFF. The DNA for the CDR3 is TGTGCCAGCAGCTCCCCAGGGGACACTGAAGCTTTCTTT.

This clonotype showed up many times. This sequence joins TRBV12-3 or TRBV12-4 and TRBJ2-4; weak D call: TRBD2 (6 bases). This CDR3 contains 16 residues. The ends were cut back, 4 bases at V and 0 bases at J, with 13 bases in the middle. CDR3 coding DNA: TGTGCCAGCAGTTCCGGGACTCGCCTAGCCAAAAACATTCAGTACTTC. It is translated as CASSSGTRLAKNIQYF.